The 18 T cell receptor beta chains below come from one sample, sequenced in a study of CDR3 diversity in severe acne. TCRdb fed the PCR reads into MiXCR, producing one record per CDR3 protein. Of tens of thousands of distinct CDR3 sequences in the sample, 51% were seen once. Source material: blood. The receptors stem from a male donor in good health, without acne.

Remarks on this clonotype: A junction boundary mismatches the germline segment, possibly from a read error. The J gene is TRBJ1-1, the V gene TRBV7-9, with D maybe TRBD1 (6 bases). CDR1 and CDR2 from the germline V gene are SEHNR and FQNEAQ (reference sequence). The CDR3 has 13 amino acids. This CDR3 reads CASSLQDSTEAFF. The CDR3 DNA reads TGCGCCAGCAGCCTCCAGGACAGCACTGAAGCTTTCTTT. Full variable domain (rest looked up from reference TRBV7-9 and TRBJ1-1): DTGVSQNPRHKITKRGQNVTFRCDPISEHNRLYWYRQTLGQGPEFLTYFQNEAQLEKSRLLSDRFSAERPKGSFSTLEIQRTEQGDSAMYLCASSLQDSTEAFFGQGTRLTVV.

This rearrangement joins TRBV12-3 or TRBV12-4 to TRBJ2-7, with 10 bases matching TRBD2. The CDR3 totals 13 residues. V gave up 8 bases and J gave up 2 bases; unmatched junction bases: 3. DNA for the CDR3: TGTGCCAGCGGGACTAGCGACGCCTACGAGCAGTACTTC. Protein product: CASGTSDAYEQYF.

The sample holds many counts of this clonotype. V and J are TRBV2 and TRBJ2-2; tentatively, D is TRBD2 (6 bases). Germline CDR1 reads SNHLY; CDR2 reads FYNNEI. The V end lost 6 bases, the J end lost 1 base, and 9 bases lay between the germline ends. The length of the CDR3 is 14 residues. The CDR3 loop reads CASRRRENTGELFF. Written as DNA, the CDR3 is TGTGCCAGCAGGAGGAGGGAGAACACCGGGGAGCTGTTTTTT.

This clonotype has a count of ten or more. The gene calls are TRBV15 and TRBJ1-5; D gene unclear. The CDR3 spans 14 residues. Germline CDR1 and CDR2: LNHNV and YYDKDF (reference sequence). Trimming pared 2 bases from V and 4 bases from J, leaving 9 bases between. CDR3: CATSRYSVNQPQHF. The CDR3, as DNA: TGTGCCACCAGCAGATACAGCGTTAATCAGCCCCAGCATTTT.

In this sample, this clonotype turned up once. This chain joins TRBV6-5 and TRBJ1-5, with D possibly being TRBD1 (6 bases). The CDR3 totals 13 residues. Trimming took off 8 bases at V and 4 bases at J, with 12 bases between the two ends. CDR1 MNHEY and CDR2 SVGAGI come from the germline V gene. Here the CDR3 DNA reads TGTGCCAGCGCTAGACAGGAGAATCAGCCCCAGCATTTT. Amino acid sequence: CASARQENQPQHF.

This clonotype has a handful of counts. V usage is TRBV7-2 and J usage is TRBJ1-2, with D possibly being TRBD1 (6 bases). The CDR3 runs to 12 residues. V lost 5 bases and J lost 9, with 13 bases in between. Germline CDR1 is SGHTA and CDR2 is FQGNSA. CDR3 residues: CASSPDRTSYTF. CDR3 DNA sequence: TGTGCCAGCAGCCCCGACAGGACGAGCTACACCTTC.

CDR3 nucleotides: TGTGCCAGCAGCTTAGCGGGACACGTCAATGAGCAGTTCTTC. Amino acids: CASSLAGHVNEQFF. The chain employs TRBV7-9 and TRBJ2-1, with D possibly matching TRBD1 (6 bases). The CDR3 totals 14 residues. Germline V gene sequence: CDR1 SEHNR, CDR2 FQNEAQ (reference sequence). The ends were cut back, 0 bases at V and 6 bases at J, with 9 bases in the middle.

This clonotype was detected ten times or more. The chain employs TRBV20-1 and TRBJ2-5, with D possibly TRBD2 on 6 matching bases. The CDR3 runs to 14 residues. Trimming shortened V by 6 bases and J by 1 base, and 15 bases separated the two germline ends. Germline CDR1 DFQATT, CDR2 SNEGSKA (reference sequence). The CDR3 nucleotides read TGCAGTGCCCGGACTGGAGGGCCCCAAGAGACCCAGTACTTC. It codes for CSARTGGPQETQYF.

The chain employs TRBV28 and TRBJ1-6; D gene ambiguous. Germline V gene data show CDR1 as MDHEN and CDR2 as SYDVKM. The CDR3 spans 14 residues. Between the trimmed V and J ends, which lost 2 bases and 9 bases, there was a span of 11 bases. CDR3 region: CASSLRASGSPLHF. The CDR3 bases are TGTGCCAGCAGTTTACGGGCCTCGGGTTCACCCCTCCACTTT.

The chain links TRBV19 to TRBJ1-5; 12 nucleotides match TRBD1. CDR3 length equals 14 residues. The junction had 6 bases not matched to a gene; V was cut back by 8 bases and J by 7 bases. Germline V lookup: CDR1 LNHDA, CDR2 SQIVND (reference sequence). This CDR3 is CASRRDRGLQPQHF. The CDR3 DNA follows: TGTGCCAGTCGGCGGGACAGGGGGCTCCAGCCCCAGCATTTT.

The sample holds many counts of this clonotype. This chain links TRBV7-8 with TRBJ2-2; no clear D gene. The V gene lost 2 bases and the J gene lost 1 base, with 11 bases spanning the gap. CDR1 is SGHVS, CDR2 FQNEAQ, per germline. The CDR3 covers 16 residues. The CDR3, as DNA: TGTGCCAGCAGCTTAAATAGCCGGATGAACACCGGGGAGCTGTTTTTT. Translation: CASSLNSRMNTGELFF.

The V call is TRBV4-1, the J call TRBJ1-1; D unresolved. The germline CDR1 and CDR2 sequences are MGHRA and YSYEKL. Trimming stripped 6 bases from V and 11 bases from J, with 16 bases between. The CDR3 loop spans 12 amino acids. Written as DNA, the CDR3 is TGCGCCAGCAGGGCGTGGGGAGAGTGGGCTTTCTTT. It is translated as CASRAWGEWAFF.

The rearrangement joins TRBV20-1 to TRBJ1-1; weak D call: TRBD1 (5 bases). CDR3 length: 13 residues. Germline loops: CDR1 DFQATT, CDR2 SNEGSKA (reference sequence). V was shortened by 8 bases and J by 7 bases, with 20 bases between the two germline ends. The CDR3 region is CSTKTTGTVEAFF. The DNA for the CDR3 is TGCAGTACGAAAACAACCGGGACGGTTGAAGCTTTCTTT.

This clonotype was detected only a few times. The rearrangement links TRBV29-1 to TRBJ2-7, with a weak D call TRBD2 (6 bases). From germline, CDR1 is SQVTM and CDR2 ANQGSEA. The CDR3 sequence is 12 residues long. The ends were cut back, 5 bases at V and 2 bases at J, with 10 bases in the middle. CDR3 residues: CSVRENTYEQYF. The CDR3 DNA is TGCAGCGTTCGGGAGAACACCTACGAGCAGTACTTC.

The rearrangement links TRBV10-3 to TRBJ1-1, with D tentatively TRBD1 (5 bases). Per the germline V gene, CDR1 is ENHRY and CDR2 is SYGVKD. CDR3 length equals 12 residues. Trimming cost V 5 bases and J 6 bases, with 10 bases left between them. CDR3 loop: CAISQGTAEAFF. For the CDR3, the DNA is TGTGCCATCAGTCAGGGAACGGCTGAAGCTTTCTTT.

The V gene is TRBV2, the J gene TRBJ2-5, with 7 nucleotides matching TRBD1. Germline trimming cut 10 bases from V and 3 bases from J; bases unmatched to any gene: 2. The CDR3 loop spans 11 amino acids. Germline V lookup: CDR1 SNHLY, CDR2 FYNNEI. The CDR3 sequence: CATGQEETQYF. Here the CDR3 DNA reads TGTGCCACCGGACAGGAAGAGACCCAGTACTTC.

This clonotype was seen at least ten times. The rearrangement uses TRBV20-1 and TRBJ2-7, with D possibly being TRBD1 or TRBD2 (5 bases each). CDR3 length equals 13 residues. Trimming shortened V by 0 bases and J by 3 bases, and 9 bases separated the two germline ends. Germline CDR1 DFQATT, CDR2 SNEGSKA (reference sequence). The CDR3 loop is CSARDSGSYEQYF. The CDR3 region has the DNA TGCAGTGCTAGAGACTCAGGGAGCTACGAGCAGTACTTC.

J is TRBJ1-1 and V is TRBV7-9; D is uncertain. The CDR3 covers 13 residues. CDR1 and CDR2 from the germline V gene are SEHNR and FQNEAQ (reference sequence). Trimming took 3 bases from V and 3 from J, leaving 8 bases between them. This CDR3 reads CASSFLVDTEAFF. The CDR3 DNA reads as TGTGCCAGCAGCTTCTTAGTGGACACTGAAGCTTTCTTT.